One sample yielded the 2 T cell receptor beta chains listed below, sequenced in a study of response to subunit inactivated influenza vaccine. From the RT-PCR reads, TCRdb called clonotypes with MiXCR, one entry per CDR3 protein. The data contain some 190,000 distinct CDR3 sequences, roughly 14% of them seen just once; the ten biggest clones take up approximately 25%. The sequencing used CD8+ T cells sorted from PBMCs, collected more than 4 days after vaccination. The source of these receptors is a man between 50 and 59 years old who received an inactivated influenza vaccine.

This clonotype was seen more than once but under ten times. One end of the junction is discordant with germline, which a read error may explain. This rearrangement joins TRBV7-7 to TRBJ2-7; 7 nucleotides agree with TRBD1. Germline CDR1 reads SSHAT; CDR2 reads FNYEAQ (reference sequence). The CDR3 contains 13 residues. The chain's CDR3 is CASSFGTASEQYF. The DNA of the CDR3 is TGTGCTAGCAGCTTTGGGACAGCGAGCGAGCAGTACTTC.

The chain links TRBV9 to TRBJ2-2; 7 positions match TRBD1. CDR3 length: 16 residues. Germline CDR1 and CDR2: SGDLS and YYNGEE. The V and J ends lost 4 bases and 1 base, in that order; junction bases with no gene match: 7. For the CDR3, the DNA is TGTGCCAGCAGCACCCCCGGGACAGAGAACACCGGGGAGCTGTTTTTT. Amino acids: CASSTPGTENTGELFF.